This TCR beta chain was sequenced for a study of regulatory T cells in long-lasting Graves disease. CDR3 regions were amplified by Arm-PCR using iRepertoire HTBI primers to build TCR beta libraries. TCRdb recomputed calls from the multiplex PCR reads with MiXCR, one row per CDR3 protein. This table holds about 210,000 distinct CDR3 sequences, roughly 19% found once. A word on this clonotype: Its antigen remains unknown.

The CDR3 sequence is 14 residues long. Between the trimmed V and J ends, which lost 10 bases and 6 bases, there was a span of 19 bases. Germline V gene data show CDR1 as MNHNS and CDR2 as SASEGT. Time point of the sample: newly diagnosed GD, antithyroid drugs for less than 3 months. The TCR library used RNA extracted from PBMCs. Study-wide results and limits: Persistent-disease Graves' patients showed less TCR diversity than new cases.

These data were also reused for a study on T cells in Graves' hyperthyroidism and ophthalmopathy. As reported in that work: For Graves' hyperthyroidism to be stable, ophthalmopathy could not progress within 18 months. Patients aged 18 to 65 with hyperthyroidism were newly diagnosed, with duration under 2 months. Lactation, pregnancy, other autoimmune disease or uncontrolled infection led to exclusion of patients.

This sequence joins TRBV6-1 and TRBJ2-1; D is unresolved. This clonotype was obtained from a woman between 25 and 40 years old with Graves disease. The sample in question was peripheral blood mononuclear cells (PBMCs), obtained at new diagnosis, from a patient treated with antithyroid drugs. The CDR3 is CATRMGSLSNEQFF. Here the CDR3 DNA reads TGTGCCACCAGAATGGGTAGCTTAAGCAATGAGCAGTTCTTC.